This T cell receptor (beta chain) was observed in a study of cytomegalovirus exposure and HLA in healthy donors (TCRdb year 2017). With respect to the entire study: An earlier analysis of approximately 640 of the donors reported 250 to 300 Gb of sequence data and 100 million to 130 million unique TCR beta sequences from about 179 million T cells. About 300 gigabases of sequencing data and approximately 92 million unique TCR sequences made up an early release that covered 640 HLA-typed donors. Of the roughly 410 genotyped donors, 81% were placed in the genetic ancestry cluster associated with self-reported Caucasian donors. The study aimed to test whether signatures of past pathogen exposure could be identified by cataloging public T cell receptors. The study profiled the T cell repertoires of more than 500 subjects by immunosequencing and related them to cytomegalovirus serostatus. A separate validation cohort of 90 to 150 different subjects was used in addition to the 666-subject first cohort. High-throughput TCR immunosequencing, statistical association of individual TCRs with disease status, and machine learning were combined to predict cytomegalovirus infection status. A later analysis re-analyzed previously published TCR beta repertoires from 500 to 700 donors and added high-resolution HLA genotyping to study TCR occurrence patterns. Rather than drawing on any new phenotypic data, the later analysis identified candidate immune exposures from TCR beta sequences and the way those sequences occurred across donors. An earlier analysis of 587 of the donors used high-throughput TCR beta sequencing to judge whether each TCR beta V gene segment behaved as functional or pseudogenic. Donor age, sex, ethnicity and CMV serostatus were compiled together with the repertoire data. A later genetic analysis took genome-wide SNP genotypes for about three fifths of the 666 donors and used that subset as a discovery cohort. Every repertoire in the discovery cohort had been generated on one and the same sequencing platform. HLA typing covered class I and class II loci at four-digit resolution. Typing coverage differed by locus: A, B, C, DRB1 and DQB1 were typed in about 620-640 donors, DQA1 in 522, DPA1 in 600 to 610, and DPB1 in around 440. About five DR-DQ haplotypes were treated as single units for association and clustering because of strong linkage in the cohort. Among over 350 genotyped donors of the cohort, an average of 235,054 unique TCR beta nucleotide sequences were sequenced per donor, 15% to 20% of them non-productive.

Library construction relied on the immunoSEQ multiplex PCR assay. For the multiplex PCR, a mixture combining 60 forward primers for TCR Vbeta segments and 13 reverse primers for TCR Jbeta segments was used. A multiplex PCR assay on genomic DNA amplified the CDR3 region of rearranged TCR beta genes. The Illumina HiSeq System was used to sequence the amplified TCR beta libraries as 87-base-pair reads. As for the authors' bioinformatics: A later analysis counted about 82 million unique TCR beta chains across the 666 repertoires, and 9.5 million to 11 million of these chains were shared by at least two donors. Raw reads were error-corrected and collapsed into unique sequences with a nearest-neighbor algorithm that merged closely related sequences to remove PCR and sequencing errors. Alignment of CDR3 sequences to IMGT reference sequences was used to assign V, D and J gene segments. For a sequence to be retained, at least a six-nucleotide match to both a V gene segment and a J gene segment was required. Rearrangements were called productive when the CDR3 lacked stop codons and stayed in frame with V and J; all others were non-productive. Following IMGT convention, CDR3 was defined as the stretch from the second conserved V-encoded cysteine to the conserved J-encoded phenylalanine. Sequences without an unambiguous match to a single V gene segment were excluded from the earlier analysis of 450 to 650 of the donors. An earlier analysis of 500 to 600 of the donors classified V segments as functional when productive rearrangements were above 56.7% and as segregating when the standard deviation between donors was above 5%. A statistical classification framework was built to diagnose cytomegalovirus status from the catalog of TCR beta chain sequences. A later analysis assigned V and J genes by comparing TCR nucleotide sequences with IMGT/GENE-DB human TR gene sequences. In a later analysis, CDR3 sequences and most-parsimonious VDJ recombination scenarios were assigned using the TCRdist pipeline. In a later analysis, every TCR beta chain was defined by the combination of its CDR3 amino acid sequence and its V-gene family, and reads without a unique V-gene family were dropped. As a way to deal with suspected cross-contamination and a sequencing artifact, a later analysis dropped over 550 nucleotide sequences that were highly shared and had low generation probability. A later analysis calculated a clonal expansion index for each public chain from normalized within-repertoire ranks of inferred template counts. A later analysis computed generation probabilities with a VDJ recombination model fitted to out-of-frame rearrangements, and checked the results against IGoR. Hypergeometric tests were used in a later analysis to score TCR-TCR, TCR-HLA and TCR-CMV co-occurrence, with a repertoire-size bias correction applied to the TCR pairs. In a later analysis, false discovery rates were estimated by permuting HLA or CMV assignments 20 times. In a later analysis, co-occurring TCRs were grouped with DBSCAN, and TCRdist sequence similarity was added when clustering was performed within HLA-allele-positive subsets. For co-occurrence clustering, repertoires with fewer than 30,000 or more than 120,000 public chains were excluded, along with several repertoires with anomalous nucleotide sharing. TCRdb holds this immuneACCESS table with in-frame rearrangements only. Some clones are missing; in checked studies, unresolved V genes explain under half, and the rest has no known cause. For V, J and clone size, that table is used; D and trimming come from the DNA. For this sample there are about 120,000 clones; over 65% appear just once. About 2.5% of the sample rests with the top ten.

Its CDR3 holds 14 amino acids, cysteine through phenylalanine. The kept DNA is CDR3 alone, 42 bases in frame from the first base. The CDR1 and CDR2 encoded by the germline V gene are MNHEY and SVGAGI. The germline V end is reduced by 5 bases and the J end by 2 bases; junction bases left unmatched: 4. To note about this clone: What this receptor recognizes is not known. Base qualities are missing; no much larger clone stands one base away.

The cohort was made up of several hundred healthy bone marrow donors. Cohort members were all nominally healthy when sampled, although unrecorded immune exposures were likely present. The donor was CMV seropositive and was included in the group of 300 or so seropositive cohort members. A peripheral blood sample was provided by each donor, and peripheral blood mononuclear cells were used for TCR beta sequencing. Genomic DNA extraction from the blood cell samples was performed with the Qiagen DNeasy Blood Extraction Kit. Overall results and qualifications from the work: Linkage disequilibrium might explain the correlated functional status among segregating V segments, but an unknown experimental factor could not be excluded. A later genetic analysis associated a missense DCLRE1C variant with V-gene and J-gene trimming of TCR beta chains, and an independent cohort replicated the association. Broadly in line with IMGT annotations, most TCR beta V segments showed up in productive rearrangements about 90% or about 30% of the time in an earlier analysis of a few hundred of the donors. When HLA alleles, especially DR and DQ, strongly co-occurred, attributing TCR associations to individual alleles was difficult. According to a later analysis, most CMV-associated TCR beta chains appeared to be HLA-restricted, and the HLA associations seemed to be driven largely by CMV exposure. In a later analysis, around 17,000 TCR beta sequences were associated with specific HLA alleles at a false discovery rate of 0.05. Sequencing depth was assumed to be roughly uniform across donors in the presence/absence analyses, though that assumption may not hold. In both the original and validation cohorts, the classifier was reported to diagnose cytomegalovirus status with high specificity and sensitivity. Most TCR sequences were observed very rarely across donors, whereas some public TCRs were present in many individuals. The authors suggested that the approach could potentially be generalized to other disease states and immunological phenotypes. Compared with the roughly 700-donor mean, donors in an Asian-associated ancestry cluster had fewer N-insertions in productive TCRs, according to a later genetic analysis. The only immune exposure information available for the cohort was CMV serostatus. In the study, around 160 TCR beta chains were listed as associated with cytomegalovirus. Because HLA typing was unavailable for some donors at each locus, only the typed subset was used in association tests. A cluster of highly shared sequence variants was judged likely to represent a technical artifact of the sequencing pipeline. A further reported finding was that TCR beta sequences accurately predicted the HLA-A and HLA-B alleles for most subjects in the first cohort. Over 15 rarely observed V segments, including chromosome 9 orphons, were excluded from the earlier analysis of approximately 500 of the donors because counts were too low. A later analysis reported that several top co-occurrence clusters appeared linked to parvovirus B19, influenza, CMV and Epstein-Barr virus. The 87-base-pair reads could not distinguish some IMGT-functional V segments, including TRBV6-2 and TRBV6-3, so those segments were excluded. In a later analysis, HLA-associated TCR beta chains showed more clonal expansion and lower generation probabilities than non-associated chains that were equally common. A later analysis found that TCR association rates varied across HLA loci, with DRB1 alleles showing the most associated TCRs and HLA-C alleles the fewest. Only TCR beta chains were sequenced in this cohort, and the absence of alpha or paired-chain data limited detectable features. In vitro tests confirmed that a few of the cytomegalovirus-associated TCR beta chains recognize cytomegalovirus antigens.

The TCR comes from a woman between 35 and 50 years old in good health and CMV-seropositive. The chain was built from TRBV6-5 and TRBJ2-7, with 9 bases in between that match TRBD2. Sequencing input: PBMCs. The CDR3: CASSTLAGAYEQYF. The DNA sequence reads TGTGCCAGCAGTACCTTAGCGGGGGCCTACGAGCAGTACTTC.